This T cell receptor (beta chain) was profiled in a study of T and B cells in COVID-19 patients. Study-level background: Active-infection patients were older, median 67 years, than recovered patients, median 34 years. Broader study findings: At recovery TRB diversity and richness exceeded healthy donors, after highly clonal active COVID-19 repertoires. Few blood samples existed from mildly ill patients during symptoms or early in severe cases.

This clonotype is medium-sized by share. Its matching antigen is unknown. BIOMED2 TRB-A/B primer pools were used in multiplex TRB PCR. MiXCR, run by TCRdb on the multiplex PCR reads, gives a single entry per CDR3 protein. The sample records more than 3,500 distinct CDR3 sequences, roughly 21% being singletons. Each TRB amplification used about 250-550 ng of genomic DNA from blood. Input material: blood. The clonotype comes from a human donor with active COVID-19.

The DNA for the CDR3 is TGCAGCGTAGGACAGGGGTCGGGGGAGACCCAGTACTTC. Amino acid sequence: CSVGQGSGETQYF. The gene calls are TRBV29-1 and TRBJ2-5; 9 bases line up with TRBD1. The CDR3 consists of 13 residues. Germline CDR1 reads SQVTM; CDR2 reads ANQGSEA. Trimming took 6 bases from V and 5 from J; bases not matched to a gene: 7.